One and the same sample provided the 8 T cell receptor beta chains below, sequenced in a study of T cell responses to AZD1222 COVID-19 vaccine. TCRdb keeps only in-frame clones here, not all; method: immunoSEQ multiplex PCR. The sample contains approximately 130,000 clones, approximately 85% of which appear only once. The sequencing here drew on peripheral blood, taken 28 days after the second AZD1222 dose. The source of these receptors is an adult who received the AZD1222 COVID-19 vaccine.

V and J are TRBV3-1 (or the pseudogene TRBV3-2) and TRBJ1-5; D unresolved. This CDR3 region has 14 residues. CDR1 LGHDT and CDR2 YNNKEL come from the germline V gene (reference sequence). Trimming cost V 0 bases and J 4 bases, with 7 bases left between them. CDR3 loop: CASSQETDNQPQHF. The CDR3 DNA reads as TGTGCCAGCAGCCAAGAAACAGATAATCAGCCCCAGCATTTT.

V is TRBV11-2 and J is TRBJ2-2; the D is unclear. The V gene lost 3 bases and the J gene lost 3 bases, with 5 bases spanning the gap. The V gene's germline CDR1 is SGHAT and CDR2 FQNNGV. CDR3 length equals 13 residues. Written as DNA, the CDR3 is TGTGCCAGCAGCTTTGGGGACACCGGGGAGCTGTTTTTT. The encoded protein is CASSFGDTGELFF.

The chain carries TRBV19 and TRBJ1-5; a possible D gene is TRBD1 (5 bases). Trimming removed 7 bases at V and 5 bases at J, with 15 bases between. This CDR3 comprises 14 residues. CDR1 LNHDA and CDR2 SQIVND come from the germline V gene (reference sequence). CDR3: CASNPQGWDQPQHF. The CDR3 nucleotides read TGTGCCAGTAACCCCCAGGGTTGGGATCAGCCCCAGCATTTT.

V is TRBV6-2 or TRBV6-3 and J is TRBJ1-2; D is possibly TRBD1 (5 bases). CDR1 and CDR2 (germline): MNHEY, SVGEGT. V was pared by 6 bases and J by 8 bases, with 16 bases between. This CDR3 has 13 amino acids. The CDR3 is CASSPPTVQGYTF. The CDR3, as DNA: TGTGCCAGCAGCCCCCCGACAGTTCAAGGCTACACCTTC.

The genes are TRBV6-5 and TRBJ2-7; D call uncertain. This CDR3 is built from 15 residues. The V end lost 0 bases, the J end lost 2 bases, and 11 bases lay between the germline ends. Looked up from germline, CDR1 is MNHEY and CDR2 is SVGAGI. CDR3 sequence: CASSYSLVGPYEQYF. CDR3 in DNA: TGTGCCAGCAGTTACTCTCTGGTAGGTCCCTACGAGCAGTACTTC.

This chain's CDR3 is CSAGEAGEWYEQYF. In nucleotides, the CDR3 is TGCAGTGCTGGTGAGGCAGGGGAATGGTACGAGCAGTACTTC. The J gene is TRBJ2-7, the V gene TRBV20-1, with D maybe TRBD1 (6 bases). The CDR3 contains 14 residues. Trimming removed 5 bases from V and 4 bases from J, with 18 bases in between. Germline lookup yields CDR1 DFQATT and CDR2 SNEGSKA (reference sequence).

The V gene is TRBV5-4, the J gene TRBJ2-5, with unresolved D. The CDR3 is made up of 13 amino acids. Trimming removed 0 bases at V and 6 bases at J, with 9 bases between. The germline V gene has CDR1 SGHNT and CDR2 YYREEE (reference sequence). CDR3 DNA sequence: TGTGCCAGCAGCTTGGTAGGGCGGCAGACCCAGTACTTC. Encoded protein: CASSLVGRQTQYF.

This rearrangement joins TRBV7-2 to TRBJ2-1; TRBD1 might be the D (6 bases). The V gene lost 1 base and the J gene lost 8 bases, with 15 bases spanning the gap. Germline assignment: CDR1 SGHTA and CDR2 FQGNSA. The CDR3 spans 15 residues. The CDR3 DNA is TGTGCCAGCAGCTTAGTGACGGAACAGGGTTATGAGCAGTTCTTC. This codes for CASSLVTEQGYEQFF.